This TCR beta chain was sequenced for a study of cytomegalovirus exposure and HLA in healthy donors. The PCR used 60 Vbeta and 13 Jbeta primers. Sequenced by immunoSEQ multiplex PCR; TCRdb stores in-frame clones only, minus some. This sample carries 82,000 or so clones, roughly 9.1% of them seen once, and the ten largest clones take 24%. Donors sampled were nominally healthy, though unrecorded immune exposures were likely. This CDR3 contains 16 residues. The germline V gene encodes CDR1 SGHTA and CDR2 FQGNSA. Unmatched junction bases numbered 7, after V lost 4 bases and J lost 5 bases. The V call is TRBV7-2, the J call TRBJ2-5; 13 bases agree with TRBD2. The receptor was derived from a man aged 60-69 years in good health and CMV-seropositive. Specimen: PBMCs. In DNA form, the CDR3 reads TGTGCCAGCAGCTCCAGGACTAGCGGGAGAGGTGAGACCCAGTACTTC. This gives the protein CASSSRTSGRGETQYF.